One and the same sample provided the 10 T cell receptor beta chains below, sequenced in a study of T cell responses to AZD1222 COVID-19 vaccine (dated by TCRdb to about 2021). Sample time point, as interpreted from the label and publication: baseline before first vaccination. The library was made by the immunoSEQ multiplex PCR assay. As stored in TCRdb, this immuneACCESS dataset retains in-frame rearrangements with V and J assigned. A fraction of the clones does not appear; measured against another copy, unresolved V genes explain less than half of the discrepancy, and the remainder lacks a known reason. The sample table lists some 100,000 clones, less than 95% of them with a count of one. The ten top clones hold approximately 1.3% of the sample. This material consisted of peripheral blood, taken on day 0 of AZD1222 vaccination. These TCRs come from an adult in good health.

The chain joins TRBV7-8 to TRBJ2-1; the D gene could be TRBD1 or TRBD2 (5 bases each). Per germline, CDR1 SGHVS and CDR2 FQNEAQ. V dropped 6 bases and J dropped 15 bases, with 15 bases sitting between them. The CDR3 contains 11 residues. The CDR3 is CASRAEGLLFF. The CDR3 DNA reads as TGTGCCAGCAGAGCCGAGGGGCTGCTGTTCTTC.

The chain has TRBV4-2 and TRBJ2-3; 11 bases fit TRBD2. The CDR3 is 15 amino acids. Germline lookup yields CDR1 LGHNA and CDR2 YNFKEQ. V was pared by 2 bases and J by 5 bases, with 3 bases of the junction left unmatched. CDR3: CASSQQTSGVDTQYF. CDR3 coding DNA: TGTGCCAGCAGCCAACAGACTAGCGGGGTAGATACGCAGTATTTT.

The chain uses TRBV2 and TRBJ1-1, with 7 bases matching TRBD1. This CDR3 has 15 amino acids. V shed 6 bases and J 4 bases; nucleotides not matched to a gene: 11. CDR1 and CDR2 (germline): SNHLY, FYNNEI. CDR3 nucleotide sequence: TGTGCCAGCAGCCTTCTTCAGAACAGGGGCACTGAAGCTTTCTTT. Translating it yields CASSLLQNRGTEAFF.

The V gene is TRBV11-1, the J gene TRBJ1-1; a weak D match, TRBD1 (6 bases). The ends were cut back, 5 bases at V and 3 bases at J, with 16 bases in the middle. Germline lookup yields CDR1 SGHAT and CDR2 FQDESV (reference sequence). The CDR3 is 15 amino acids. The DNA of the CDR3 is TGTGCCAGCAGCCTAATGGACAGTAGGGACACTGAAGCTTTCTTT. As protein: CASSLMDSRDTEAFF.

J is TRBJ2-7 and V is TRBV29-1; D may be TRBD1 (5 bases). The CDR3 has 14 amino acids. The V gene's germline CDR1 is SQVTM and CDR2 ANQGSEA. V gave up 5 bases and J gave up 4 bases, with 18 bases separating them. Written as DNA, the CDR3 is TGCAGCGTTATGCTCCAGGGCAGCCTGTACGAGCAGTACTTC. Amino acid sequence: CSVMLQGSLYEQYF.

The chain employs TRBV19 and TRBJ2-7, with a weak D call TRBD2 (5 bases). This CDR3 region has 14 residues. Germline V lookup: CDR1 LNHDA, CDR2 SQIVND (reference sequence). V was cut by 3 bases and J by 0 bases, with 9 bases left in between. CDR3 sequence: CASSIVGSSYEQYF. The CDR3 bases are TGTGCCAGTAGTATCGTGGGGAGCTCCTACGAGCAGTACTTC. The whole variable domain, filled in from reference TRBV19 and TRBJ2-7, reads DGGITQSPKYLFRKEGQNVTLSCEQNLNHDAMYWYRQDPGQGLRLIYYSQIVNDFQKGDIAEGYSVSREKKESFPLTVTSAQKNPTAFYLCASSIVGSSYEQYFGPGTRLTVT.

V is TRBV10-2 and J is TRBJ2-7, with D unclear. CDR1 WSHSY and CDR2 SAAADI come from the germline V gene. This CDR3 comprises 12 residues. V lost 8 bases and J 4 bases, leaving 12 bases between the germline ends. The CDR3 loop is CASGLGLYEQYF. CDR3 sequence (DNA): TGCGCCAGCGGTTTAGGGCTTTACGAGCAGTACTTC.

This rearrangement joins TRBV15 to TRBJ2-3, with a possible D match to TRBD1 (6 bases). This CDR3 comprises 17 residues. The germline CDR1 and CDR2 sequences are LNHNV and YYDKDF (reference sequence). V was shortened by 2 bases and J by 2 bases, with 17 bases between the two germline ends. DNA of the CDR3: TGTGCCACCAGCAGACCCATTCAGGGGCCCCACACAGATACGCAGTATTTT. Its protein is CATSRPIQGPHTDTQYF.

The chain combines TRBV5-1 with TRBJ1-2; 7 bases match TRBD1. The CDR3 loop spans 15 amino acids. V trimming: 5 bases; J trimming: 4 bases; junction bases outside the gene matches: 11. Looked up from germline, CDR1 is SGHRS and CDR2 is YFSETQ. The CDR3 spells CASRRQGDRSYGYTF. The CDR3 DNA reads TGCGCCAGCAGGCGACAAGGGGACAGAAGCTATGGCTACACCTTC.

A remark on this clone: At one end the junction does not follow the germline gene, possibly because of a read error. V and J are TRBV27 and TRBJ2-5; 11 bases agree with TRBD2. CDR3 length equals 12 residues. Germline V CDR1 and CDR2: MNHEY, SMNVEV (reference sequence). The CDR3 DNA is TGTGCCAGCGCAATAGCGGGGGGGGGCCTCAACTTC. It codes for CASAIAGGGLNF.